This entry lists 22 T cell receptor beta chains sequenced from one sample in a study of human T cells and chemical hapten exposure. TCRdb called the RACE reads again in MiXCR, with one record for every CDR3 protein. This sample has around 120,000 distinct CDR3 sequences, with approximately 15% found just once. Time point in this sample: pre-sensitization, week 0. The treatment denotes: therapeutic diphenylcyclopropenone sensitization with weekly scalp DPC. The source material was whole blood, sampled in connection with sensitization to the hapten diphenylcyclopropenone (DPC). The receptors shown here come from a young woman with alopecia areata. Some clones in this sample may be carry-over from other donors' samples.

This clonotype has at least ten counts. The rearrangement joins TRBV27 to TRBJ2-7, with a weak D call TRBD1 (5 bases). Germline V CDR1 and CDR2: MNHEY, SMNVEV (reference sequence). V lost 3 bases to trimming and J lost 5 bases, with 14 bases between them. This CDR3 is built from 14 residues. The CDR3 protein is CASSLARARDEQYF. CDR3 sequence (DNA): TGTGCCAGCAGTTTGGCCAGGGCTCGCGACGAGCAGTACTTC.

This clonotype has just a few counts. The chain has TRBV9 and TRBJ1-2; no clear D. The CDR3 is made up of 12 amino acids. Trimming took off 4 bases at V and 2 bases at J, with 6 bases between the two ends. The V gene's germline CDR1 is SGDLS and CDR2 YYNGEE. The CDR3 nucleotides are TGTGCCAGCAGCCTTCAAAACTATGGCTACACCTTC. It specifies CASSLQNYGYTF.

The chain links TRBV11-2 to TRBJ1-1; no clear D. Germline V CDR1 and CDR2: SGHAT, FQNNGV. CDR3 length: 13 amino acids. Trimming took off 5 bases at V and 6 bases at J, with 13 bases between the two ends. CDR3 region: CASSPSMLPEAFF. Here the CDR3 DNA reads TGTGCCAGCAGCCCGTCGATGCTTCCTGAAGCTTTCTTT.

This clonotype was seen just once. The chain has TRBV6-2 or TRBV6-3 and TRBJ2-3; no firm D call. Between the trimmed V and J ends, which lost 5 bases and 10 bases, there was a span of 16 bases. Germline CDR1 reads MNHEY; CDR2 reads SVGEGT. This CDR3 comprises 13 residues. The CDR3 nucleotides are TGTGCCAGCAGTCCGCACACCCCCCCACCGCAGTATTTT. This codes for CASSPHTPPPQYF.

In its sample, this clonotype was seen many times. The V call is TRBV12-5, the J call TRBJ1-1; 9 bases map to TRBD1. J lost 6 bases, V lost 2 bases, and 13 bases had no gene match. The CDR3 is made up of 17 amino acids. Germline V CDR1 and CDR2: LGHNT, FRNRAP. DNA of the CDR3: TGTGCTAGTGGTTTGCTCCCGGGACAGGGCGAGTCCGCTGAAGCTTTCTTT. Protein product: CASGLLPGQGESAEAFF.

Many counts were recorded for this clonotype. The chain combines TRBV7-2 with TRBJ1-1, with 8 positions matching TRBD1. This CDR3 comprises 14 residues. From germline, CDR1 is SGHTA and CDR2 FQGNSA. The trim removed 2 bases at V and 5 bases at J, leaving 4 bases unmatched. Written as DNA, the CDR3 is TGTGCCAGCAGCTTACATCAGGGGGCAACTGAAGCTTTCTTT. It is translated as CASSLHQGATEAFF.

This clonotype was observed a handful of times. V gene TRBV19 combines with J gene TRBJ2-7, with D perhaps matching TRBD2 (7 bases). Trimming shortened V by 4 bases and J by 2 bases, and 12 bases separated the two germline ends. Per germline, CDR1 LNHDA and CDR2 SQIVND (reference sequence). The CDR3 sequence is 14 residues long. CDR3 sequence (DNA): TGTGCCAGTAGTAGCGGGGGCCTTACCTACGAGCAGTACTTC. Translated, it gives CASSSGGLTYEQYF.

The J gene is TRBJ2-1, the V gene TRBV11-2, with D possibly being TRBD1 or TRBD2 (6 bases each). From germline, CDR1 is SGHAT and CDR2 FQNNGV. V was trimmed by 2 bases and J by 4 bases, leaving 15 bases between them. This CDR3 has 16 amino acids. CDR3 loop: CASSLFGGGQYNEQFF. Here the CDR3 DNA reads TGTGCCAGCAGCTTATTCGGAGGGGGGCAATACAATGAGCAGTTCTTC.

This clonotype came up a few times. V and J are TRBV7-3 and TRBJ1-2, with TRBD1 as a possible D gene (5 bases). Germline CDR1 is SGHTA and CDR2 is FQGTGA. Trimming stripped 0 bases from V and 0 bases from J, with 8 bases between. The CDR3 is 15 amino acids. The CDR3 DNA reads TGTGCCAGCAGCTTAACCCCAGGGACTAACTATGGCTACACCTTC. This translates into CASSLTPGTNYGYTF.

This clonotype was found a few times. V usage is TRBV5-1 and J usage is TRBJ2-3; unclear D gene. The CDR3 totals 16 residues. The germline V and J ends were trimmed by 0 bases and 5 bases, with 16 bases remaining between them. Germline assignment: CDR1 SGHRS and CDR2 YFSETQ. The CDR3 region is CASSLGVTVSGDTQYF. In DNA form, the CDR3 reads TGCGCCAGCAGCTTGGGGGTGACTGTGTCGGGAGATACGCAGTATTTT.

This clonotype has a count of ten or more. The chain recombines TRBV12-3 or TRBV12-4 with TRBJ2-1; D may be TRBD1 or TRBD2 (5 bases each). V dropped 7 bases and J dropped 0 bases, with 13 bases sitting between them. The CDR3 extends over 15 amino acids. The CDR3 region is CASNSGTVSYNEQFF. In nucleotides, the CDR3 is TGTGCCAGCAATTCCGGGACGGTCTCCTACAATGAGCAGTTCTTC.

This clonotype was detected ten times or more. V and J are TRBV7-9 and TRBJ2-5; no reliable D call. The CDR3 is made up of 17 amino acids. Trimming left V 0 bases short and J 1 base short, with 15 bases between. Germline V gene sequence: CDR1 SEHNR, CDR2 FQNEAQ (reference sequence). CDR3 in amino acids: CASSLADLSTRQETQYF. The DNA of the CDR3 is TGTGCCAGCAGCTTAGCCGACCTATCAACGCGCCAAGAGACCCAGTACTTC.

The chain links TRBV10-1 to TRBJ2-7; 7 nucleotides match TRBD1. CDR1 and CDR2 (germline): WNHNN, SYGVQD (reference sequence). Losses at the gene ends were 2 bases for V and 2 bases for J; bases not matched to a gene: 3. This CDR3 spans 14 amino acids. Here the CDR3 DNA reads TGCGCCAGCAGTGAGGCCGGACAGGCCTACGAGCAGTACTTC. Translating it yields CASSEAGQAYEQYF.

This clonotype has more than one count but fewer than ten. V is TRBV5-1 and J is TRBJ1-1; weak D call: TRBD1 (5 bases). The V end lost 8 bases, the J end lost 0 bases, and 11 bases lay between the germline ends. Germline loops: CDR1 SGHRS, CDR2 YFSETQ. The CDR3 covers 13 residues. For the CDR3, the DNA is TGCGCCAGTAGACAGTCCATGAACACTGAAGCTTTCTTT. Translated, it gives CASRQSMNTEAFF. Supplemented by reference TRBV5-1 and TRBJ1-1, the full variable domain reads KAGVTQTPRYLIKTRGQQVTLSCSPISGHRSVSWYQQTPGQGLQFLFEYFSETQRNKGNFPGRFSGRQFSNSRSEMNVSTLELGDSALYLCASRQSMNTEAFFGQGTRLTVV.

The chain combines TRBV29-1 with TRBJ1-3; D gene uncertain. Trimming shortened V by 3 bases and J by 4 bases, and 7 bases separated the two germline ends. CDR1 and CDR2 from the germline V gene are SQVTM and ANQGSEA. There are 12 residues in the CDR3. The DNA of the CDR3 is TGCAGCGTTGAGGCTTTAGGAAACACCATATATTTT. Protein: CSVEALGNTIYF. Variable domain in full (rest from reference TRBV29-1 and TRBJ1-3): SAVISQKPSRDICQRGTSLTIQCQVDSQVTMMFWYRQQPGQSLTLIATANQGSEATYESGFVIDKFPISRPNLTFSTLTVSNMSPEDSSIYLCSVEALGNTIYFGEGSWLTVV.

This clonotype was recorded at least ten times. This CDR3 is CSASPPGRDTQYF. CDR3 nucleotides: TGCAGTGCTAGCCCTCCCGGGCGAGATACGCAGTATTTT. The chain has TRBV20-1 and TRBJ2-3; D gene unclear. This CDR3 comprises 13 residues. CDR1 and CDR2 (germline): DFQATT, SNEGSKA (reference sequence). V lost 3 bases, J lost 5 bases, and 12 bases lay in between.

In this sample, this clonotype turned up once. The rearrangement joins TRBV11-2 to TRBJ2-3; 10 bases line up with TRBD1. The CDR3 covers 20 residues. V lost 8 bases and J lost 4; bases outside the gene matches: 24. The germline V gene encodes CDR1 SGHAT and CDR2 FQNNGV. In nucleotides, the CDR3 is TGTGCCAGCCTGGACAGGGGGGAGCAAAAGGCCGCTCATACCCCAGATACGCAGTATTTT. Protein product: CASLDRGEQKAAHTPDTQYF.

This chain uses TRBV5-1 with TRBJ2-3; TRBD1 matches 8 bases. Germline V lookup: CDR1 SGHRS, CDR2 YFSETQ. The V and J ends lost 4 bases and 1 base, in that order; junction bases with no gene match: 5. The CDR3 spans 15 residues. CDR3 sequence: CASSTGQGGTDTQYF. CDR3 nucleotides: TGCGCCAGCAGCACCGGACAGGGAGGCACAGATACGCAGTATTTT.

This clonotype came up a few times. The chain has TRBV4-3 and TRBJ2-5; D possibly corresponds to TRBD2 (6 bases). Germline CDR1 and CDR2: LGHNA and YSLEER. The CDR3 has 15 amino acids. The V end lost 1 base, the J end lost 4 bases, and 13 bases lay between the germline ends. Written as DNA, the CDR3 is TGCGCCAGCAGCCAAGTCCGGAGGGCCGGAGAGACCCAGTACTTC. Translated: CASSQVRRAGETQYF.

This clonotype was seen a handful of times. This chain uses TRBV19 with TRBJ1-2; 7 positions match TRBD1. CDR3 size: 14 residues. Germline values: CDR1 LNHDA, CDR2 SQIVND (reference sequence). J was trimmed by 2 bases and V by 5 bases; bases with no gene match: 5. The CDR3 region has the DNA TGTGCCAGTAGTCCCGGGACAGCGAACTATGGCTACACCTTC. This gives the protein CASSPGTANYGYTF.

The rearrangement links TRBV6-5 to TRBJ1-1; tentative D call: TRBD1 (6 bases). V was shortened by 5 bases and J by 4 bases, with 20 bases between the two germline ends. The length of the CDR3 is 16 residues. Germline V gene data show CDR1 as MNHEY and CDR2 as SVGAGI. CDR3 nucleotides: TGTGCCAGCAGTCATATATTGACAGGTCGCTCCACTGAAGCTTTCTTT. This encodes CASSHILTGRSTEAFF.

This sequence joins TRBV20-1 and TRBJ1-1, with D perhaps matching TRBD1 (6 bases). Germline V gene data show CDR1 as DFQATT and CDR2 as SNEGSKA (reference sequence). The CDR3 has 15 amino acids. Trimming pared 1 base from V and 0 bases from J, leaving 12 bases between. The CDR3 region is CSARVDGTMNTEAFF. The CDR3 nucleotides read TGCAGTGCTAGAGTGGACGGGACAATGAACACTGAAGCTTTCTTT.